The subject of this entry is one T cell receptor (beta chain). This clonotype has only a few counts. The clone's antigen remains unknown. No base quality information exists; no much larger clone differs at one position. The sample originates from a study of immune characterization of retroperitoneal liposarcoma (dated by TCRdb to about 2019). The CDR3, from cysteine to phenylalanine, totals 15 residues. Only CDR3 DNA remains: 45 bases, in frame from the first base. Looking up the germline V gene yields CDR1 MRHNA and CDR2 SNTAGT. Trimmed from V: 6 bases; trimmed from J: 5 bases; junction bases lacking a gene match: 7. Library creation used PCR. Sequencing was carried out with a NextSeq 500. TCRdb itself trimmed the public reads at Q25 with fastp, ran MiXCR and retained productive beta chains. Each entry is one CDR3 protein sequence, shown with its most common DNA and genes. In this sample the table shows around 19,000 distinct CDR3 sequences, 35% to 40% of which occur a single time. The top ten constitute around 7.4% of the sample.

The sample was blood. The clonotype originates from a male donor with retroperitoneal liposarcoma. The rearranged segments are TRBV6-4 and TRBJ2-1; 10 nucleotides in the junction match TRBD2. Here is the DNA: TGTGCCAGCAGCGTAGCGGGGGGCACACACAATGAGCAGTTCTTC. It is translated as CASSVAGGTHNEQFF.